This entry is about one T cell receptor (beta chain). The antigen remains unidentified. The data were obtained in a study of cytomegalovirus exposure and HLA in healthy donors. Study results and caveats: Subsequent analysis of the approximately 120 validation repertoires found a tendency for first-cohort TCR clusters to co-occur. Reported results showed that the classifier diagnosed cytomegalovirus status with high specificity and sensitivity. Investigators reported 150 to 200 TCR beta chains as tied to cytomegalovirus. Many donors shared some public TCRs, even though most TCR sequences were rare.

The table came from immunoSEQ multiplex PCR; TCRdb's copy has only in-frame clones and leaves some out. The sample yields 150,000 or so clones, around 88% seen once. The CDR3 runs 13 residues. Germline loops: CDR1 SGHRS, CDR2 YFSETQ. Trimming took 4 bases from V and 6 from J, leaving 12 bases between them. The sequence derives from a young man in good health and CMV-seropositive. The chain carries TRBV5-1 and TRBJ2-3; D perhaps matches TRBD1 (5 bases). Sequences were obtained from PBMCs. As DNA, the CDR3 is TGCGCCAGCAGCCCGCAGGGATCGGATACGCAGTATTTT. Translation: CASSPQGSDTQYF. The variable domain in full, with the rest retrieved from reference TRBV5-1 and TRBJ2-3, is KAGVTQTPRYLIKTRGQQVTLSCSPISGHRSVSWYQQTPGQGLQFLFEYFSETQRNKGNFPGRFSGRQFSNSRSEMNVSTLELGDSALYLCASSPQGSDTQYFGPGTRLTVL.